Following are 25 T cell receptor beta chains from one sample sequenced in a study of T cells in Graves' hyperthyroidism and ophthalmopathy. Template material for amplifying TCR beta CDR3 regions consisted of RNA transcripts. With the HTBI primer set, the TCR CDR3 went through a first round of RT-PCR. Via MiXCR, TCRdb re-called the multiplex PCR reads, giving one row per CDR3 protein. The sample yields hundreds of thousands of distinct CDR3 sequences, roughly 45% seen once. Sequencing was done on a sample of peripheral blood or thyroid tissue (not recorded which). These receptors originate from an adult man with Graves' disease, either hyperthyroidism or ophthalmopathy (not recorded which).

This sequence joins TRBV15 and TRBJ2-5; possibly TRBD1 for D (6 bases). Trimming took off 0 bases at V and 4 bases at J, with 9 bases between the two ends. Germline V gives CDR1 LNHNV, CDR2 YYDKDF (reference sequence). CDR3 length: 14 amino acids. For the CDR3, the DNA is TGTGCCACCAGCAGAGATGCACAGGGAGAGACCCAGTACTTC. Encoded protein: CATSRDAQGETQYF.

CDR3 in DNA: TGTGCCAGCAGTGCGGCGGGGGACTACGAGCAGTACTTC. It codes for CASSAAGDYEQYF. V gene TRBV2 combines with J gene TRBJ2-7, with 7 bases that match TRBD2. The V and J ends lost 4 bases and 3 bases, in that order; junction bases with no gene match: 3. The CDR3 is made up of 13 amino acids. Per the germline V gene, CDR1 is SNHLY and CDR2 is FYNNEI.

As DNA, the CDR3 is TGTGCCAGCAGTTACAGGACAGGGAGCACCGGGGAGCTGTTTTTT. It codes for CASSYRTGSTGELFF. The J gene is TRBJ2-2, the V gene TRBV2; 8 nucleotides line up with TRBD1. This CDR3 comprises 15 residues. The junction had 6 bases not matched to a gene; V was cut back by 5 bases and J by 4 bases. CDR1 and CDR2 (germline): SNHLY, FYNNEI.

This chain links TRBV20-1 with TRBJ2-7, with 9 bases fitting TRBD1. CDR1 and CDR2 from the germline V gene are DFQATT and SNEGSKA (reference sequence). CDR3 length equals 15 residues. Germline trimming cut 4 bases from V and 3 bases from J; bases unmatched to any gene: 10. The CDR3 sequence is CSATQTTGQGYEQYF. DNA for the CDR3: TGCAGTGCTACACAAACGACGGGACAGGGCTACGAGCAGTACTTC.

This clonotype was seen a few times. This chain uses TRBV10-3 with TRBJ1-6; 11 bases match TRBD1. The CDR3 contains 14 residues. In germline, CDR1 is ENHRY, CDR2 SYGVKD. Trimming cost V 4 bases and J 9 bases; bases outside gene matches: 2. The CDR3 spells CAISGGTGGSPLHF. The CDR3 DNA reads TGTGCCATCAGTGGAGGGACAGGGGGTTCACCCCTCCACTTT.

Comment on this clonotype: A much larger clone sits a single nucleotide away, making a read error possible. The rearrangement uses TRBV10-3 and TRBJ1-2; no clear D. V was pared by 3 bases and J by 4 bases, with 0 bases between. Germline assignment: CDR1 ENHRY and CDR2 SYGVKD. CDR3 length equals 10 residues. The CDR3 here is CAISDYGYTF. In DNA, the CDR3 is TGTGCCATCAGTGACTATGGCTACACCTTC.

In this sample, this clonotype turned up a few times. The CDR3 region has the DNA TGTGCCAGCAGCCAAAGTCGTACCGGGGAGCTGTTTTTT. Its translation is CASSQSRTGELFF. J is TRBJ2-2 and V is TRBV4-2; D not certain. Trimming shortened V by 2 bases and J by 5 bases, and 6 bases separated the two germline ends. The CDR3 is made up of 13 amino acids. Germline-derived CDR1 and CDR2 are LGHNA and YNFKEQ.

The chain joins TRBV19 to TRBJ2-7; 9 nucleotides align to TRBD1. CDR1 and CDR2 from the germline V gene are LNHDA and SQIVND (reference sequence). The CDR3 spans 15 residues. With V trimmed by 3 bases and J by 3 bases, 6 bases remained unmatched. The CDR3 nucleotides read TGTGCCAGTAGTATTGGACAGGGGATCATCTACGAGCAGTACTTC. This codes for CASSIGQGIIYEQYF.

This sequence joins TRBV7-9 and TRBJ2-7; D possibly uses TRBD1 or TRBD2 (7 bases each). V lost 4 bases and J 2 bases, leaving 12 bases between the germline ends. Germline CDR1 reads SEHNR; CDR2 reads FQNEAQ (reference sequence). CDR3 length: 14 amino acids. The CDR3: CASSSQGGAYEQYF. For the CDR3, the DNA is TGTGCCAGCAGCTCCCAGGGGGGGGCCTACGAGCAGTACTTC.

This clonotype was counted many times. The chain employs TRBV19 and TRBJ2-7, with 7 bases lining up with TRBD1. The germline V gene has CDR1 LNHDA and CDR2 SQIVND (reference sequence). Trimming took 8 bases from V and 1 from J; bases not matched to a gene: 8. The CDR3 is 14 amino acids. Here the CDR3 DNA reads TGTGCCAGTTCGCCAGGACAGGCGTCCTACGAGCAGTACTTC. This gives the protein CASSPGQASYEQYF. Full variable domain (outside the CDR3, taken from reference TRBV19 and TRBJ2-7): DGGITQSPKYLFRKEGQNVTLSCEQNLNHDAMYWYRQDPGQGLRLIYYSQIVNDFQKGDIAEGYSVSREKKESFPLTVTSAQKNPTAFYLCASSPGQASYEQYFGPGTRLTVT.

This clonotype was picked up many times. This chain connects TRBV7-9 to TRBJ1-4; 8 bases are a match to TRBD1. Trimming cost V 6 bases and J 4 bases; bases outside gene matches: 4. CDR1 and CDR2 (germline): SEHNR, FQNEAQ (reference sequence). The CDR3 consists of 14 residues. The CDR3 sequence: CASSQDRVNEKLFF. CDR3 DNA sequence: TGTGCCAGCAGTCAGGACAGGGTTAATGAAAAACTGTTTTTT. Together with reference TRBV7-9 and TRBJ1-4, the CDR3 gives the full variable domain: DTGVSQNPRHKITKRGQNVTFRCDPISEHNRLYWYRQTLGQGPEFLTYFQNEAQLEKSRLLSDRFSAERPKGSFSTLEIQRTEQGDSAMYLCASSQDRVNEKLFFGSGTQLSVL.

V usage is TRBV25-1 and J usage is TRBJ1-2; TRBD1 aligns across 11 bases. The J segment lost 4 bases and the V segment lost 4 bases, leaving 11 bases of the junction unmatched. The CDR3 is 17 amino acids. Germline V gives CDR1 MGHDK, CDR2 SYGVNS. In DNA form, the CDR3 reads TGTGCCAGCAGTGCAACGACCCCCGGGACAGGGGGCTATGGCTACACCTTC. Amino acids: CASSATTPGTGGYGYTF.

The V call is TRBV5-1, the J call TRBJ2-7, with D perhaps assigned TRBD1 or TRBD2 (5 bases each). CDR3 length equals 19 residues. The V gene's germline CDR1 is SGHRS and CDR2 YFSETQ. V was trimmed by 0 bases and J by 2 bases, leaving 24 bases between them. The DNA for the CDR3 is TGCGCCAGCAGCTTGGCTCTTCGGGACCGAAGGAGGAAAGCCTACGAGCAGTACTTC. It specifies CASSLALRDRRRKAYEQYF.

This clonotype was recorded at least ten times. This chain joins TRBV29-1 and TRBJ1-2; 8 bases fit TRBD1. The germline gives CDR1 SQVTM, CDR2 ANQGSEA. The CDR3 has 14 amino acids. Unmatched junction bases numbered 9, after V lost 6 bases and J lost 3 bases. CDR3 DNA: TGCAGCGTCGAAAGACAGGGGAAAGACTATGGCTACACCTTC. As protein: CSVERQGKDYGYTF. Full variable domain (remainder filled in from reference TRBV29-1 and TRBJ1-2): SAVISQKPSRDICQRGTSLTIQCQVDSQVTMMFWYRQQPGQSLTLIATANQGSEATYESGFVIDKFPISRPNLTFSTLTVSNMSPEDSSIYLCSVERQGKDYGYTFGSGTRLTVV.

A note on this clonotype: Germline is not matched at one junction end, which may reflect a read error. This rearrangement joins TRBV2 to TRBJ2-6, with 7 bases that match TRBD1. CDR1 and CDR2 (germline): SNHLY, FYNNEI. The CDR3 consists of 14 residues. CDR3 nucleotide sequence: TGTGCCAGCAGTGCCACCGGGACAGCGGACACTGAAGCTTTC. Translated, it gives CASSATGTADTEAF.

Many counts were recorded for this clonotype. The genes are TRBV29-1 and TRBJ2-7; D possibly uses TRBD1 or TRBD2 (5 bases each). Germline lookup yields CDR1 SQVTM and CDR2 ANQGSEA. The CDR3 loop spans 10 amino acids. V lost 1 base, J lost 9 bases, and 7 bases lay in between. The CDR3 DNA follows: TGCAGCGTTGAAGTGGGACGGCAGTACTTC. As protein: CSVEVGRQYF.

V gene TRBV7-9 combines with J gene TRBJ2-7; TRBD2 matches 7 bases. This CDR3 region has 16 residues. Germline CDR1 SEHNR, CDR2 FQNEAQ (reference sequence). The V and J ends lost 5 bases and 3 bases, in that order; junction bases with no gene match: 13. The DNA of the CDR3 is TGTGCCAGCAGCCAAGATCCGGGGGGACCGATCTACGAGCAGTACTTC. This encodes CASSQDPGGPIYEQYF.

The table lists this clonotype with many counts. The CDR3 here is CSVSTGTGQSPLHF. Written as DNA, the CDR3 is TGCAGCGTTTCGACCGGGACAGGGCAATCACCCCTCCACTTT. The rearrangement links TRBV29-1 to TRBJ1-6; 9 nucleotides agree with TRBD1. Germline-derived CDR1 and CDR2 are SQVTM and ANQGSEA. J was trimmed by 10 bases and V by 5 bases; bases with no gene match: 9. The CDR3 covers 14 residues.

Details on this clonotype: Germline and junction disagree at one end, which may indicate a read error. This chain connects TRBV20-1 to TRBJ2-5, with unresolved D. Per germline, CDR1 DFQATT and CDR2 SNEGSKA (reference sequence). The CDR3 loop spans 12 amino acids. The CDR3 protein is CSARLYQGTQYF. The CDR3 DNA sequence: TGCAGTGCTAGATTGTACCAAGGGACCCAGTACTTC.

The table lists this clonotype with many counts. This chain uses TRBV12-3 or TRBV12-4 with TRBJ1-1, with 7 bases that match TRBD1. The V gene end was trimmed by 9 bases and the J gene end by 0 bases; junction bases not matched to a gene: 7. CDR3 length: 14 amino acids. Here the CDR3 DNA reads TGTGCCAGTAGTAAGGGACAGATGAACACTGAAGCTTTCTTT. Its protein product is CASSKGQMNTEAFF.

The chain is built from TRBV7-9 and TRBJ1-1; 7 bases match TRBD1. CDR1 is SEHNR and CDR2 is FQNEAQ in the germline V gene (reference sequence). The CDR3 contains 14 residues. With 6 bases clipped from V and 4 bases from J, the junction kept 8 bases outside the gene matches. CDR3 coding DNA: TGTGCCAGCAGTGAACAGGGGAGGGGCACTGAAGCTTTCTTT. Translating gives CASSEQGRGTEAFF.

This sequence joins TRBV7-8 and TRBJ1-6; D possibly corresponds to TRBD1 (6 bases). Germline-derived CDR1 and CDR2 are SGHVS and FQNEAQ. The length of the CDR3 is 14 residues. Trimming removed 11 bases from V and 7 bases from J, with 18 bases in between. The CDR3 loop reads CAWSVTGRNSPLHF. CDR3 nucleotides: TGTGCCTGGAGTGTAACAGGGCGGAATTCACCCCTCCACTTT.

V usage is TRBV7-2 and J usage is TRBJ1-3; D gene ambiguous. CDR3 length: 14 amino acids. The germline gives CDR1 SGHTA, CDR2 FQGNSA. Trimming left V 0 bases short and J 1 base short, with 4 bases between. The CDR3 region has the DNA TGTGCCAGCAGCTTAGCGCTTTCTGGAAACACCATATATTTT. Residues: CASSLALSGNTIYF.

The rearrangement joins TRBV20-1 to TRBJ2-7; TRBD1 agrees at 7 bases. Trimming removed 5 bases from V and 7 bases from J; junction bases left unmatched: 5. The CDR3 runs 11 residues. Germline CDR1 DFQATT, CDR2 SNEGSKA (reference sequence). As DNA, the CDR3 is TGCAGTGCTCTCCGACAGGGTGAGCAGTACTTC. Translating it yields CSALRQGEQYF.

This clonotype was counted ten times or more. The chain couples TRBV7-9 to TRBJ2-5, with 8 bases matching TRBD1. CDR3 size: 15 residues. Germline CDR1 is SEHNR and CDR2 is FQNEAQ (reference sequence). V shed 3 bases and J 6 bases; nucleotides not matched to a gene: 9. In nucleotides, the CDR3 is TGTGCCAGCAGCTTTTGGACAGGGTCTGAAAAGACCCAGTACTTC. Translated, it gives CASSFWTGSEKTQYF.